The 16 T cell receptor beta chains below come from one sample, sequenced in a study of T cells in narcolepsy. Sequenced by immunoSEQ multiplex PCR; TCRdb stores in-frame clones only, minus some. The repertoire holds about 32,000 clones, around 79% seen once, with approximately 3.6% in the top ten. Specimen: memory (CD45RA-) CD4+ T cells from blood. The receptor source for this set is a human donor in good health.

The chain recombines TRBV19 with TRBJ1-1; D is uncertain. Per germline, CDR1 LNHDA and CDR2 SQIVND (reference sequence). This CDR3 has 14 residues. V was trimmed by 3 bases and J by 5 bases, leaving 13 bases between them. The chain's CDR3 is CASSMAGSGTEAFF. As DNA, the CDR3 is TGTGCCAGTAGTATGGCCGGGTCCGGGACTGAAGCTTTCTTT.

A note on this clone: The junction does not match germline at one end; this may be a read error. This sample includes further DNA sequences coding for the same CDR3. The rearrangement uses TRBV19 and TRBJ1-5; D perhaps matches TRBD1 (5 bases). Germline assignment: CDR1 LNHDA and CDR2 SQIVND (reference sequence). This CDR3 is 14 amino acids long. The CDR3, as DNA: TGTGCCAGTATCGACGGGGGTATGAATCAGCCCCAGCACTTT. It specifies CASIDGGMNQPQHF. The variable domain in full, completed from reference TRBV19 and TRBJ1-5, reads DGGITQSPKYLFRKEGQNVTLSCEQNLNHDAMYWYRQDPGQGLRLIYYSQIVNDFQKGDIAEGYSVSREKKESFPLTVTSAQKNPTAFYLCASIDGGMNQPQHFGDGTRLSIL.

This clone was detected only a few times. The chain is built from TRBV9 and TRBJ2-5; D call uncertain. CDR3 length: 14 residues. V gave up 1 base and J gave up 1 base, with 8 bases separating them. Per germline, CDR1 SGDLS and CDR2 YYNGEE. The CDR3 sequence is CASSVTPTQETQYF. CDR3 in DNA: TGTGCCAGCAGCGTAACCCCGACCCAAGAGACCCAGTACTTC.

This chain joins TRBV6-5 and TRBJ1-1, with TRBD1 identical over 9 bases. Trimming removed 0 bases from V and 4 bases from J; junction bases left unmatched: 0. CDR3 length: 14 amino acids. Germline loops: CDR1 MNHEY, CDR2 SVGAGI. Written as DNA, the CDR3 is TGTGCCAGCAGTTACTCGACAGGGGGCACTGAAGCTTTCTTT. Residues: CASSYSTGGTEAFF.

The CDR3 protein is CASSPPRTGGDEQFF. CDR3 nucleotide sequence: TGTGCCAGCAGCCCCCCGAGGACAGGGGGCGATGAGCAGTTCTTC. The chain has TRBV11-1 and TRBJ2-1; 11 bases match TRBD1. Looked up from germline, CDR1 is SGHAT and CDR2 is FQDESV (reference sequence). V was pared by 5 bases and J by 8 bases, with 8 bases of the junction left unmatched. The CDR3 length is 15 residues.

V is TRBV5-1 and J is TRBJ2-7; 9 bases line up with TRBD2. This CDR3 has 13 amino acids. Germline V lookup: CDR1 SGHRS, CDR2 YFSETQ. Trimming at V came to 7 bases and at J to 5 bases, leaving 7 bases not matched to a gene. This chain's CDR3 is CASASIAGDEQYF. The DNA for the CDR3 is TGCGCCAGCGCATCAATAGCGGGAGACGAGCAGTACTTC.

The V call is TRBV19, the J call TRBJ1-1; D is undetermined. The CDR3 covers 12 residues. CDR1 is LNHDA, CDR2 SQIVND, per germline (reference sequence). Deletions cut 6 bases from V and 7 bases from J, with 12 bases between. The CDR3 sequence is CASSVESREAFF. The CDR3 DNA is TGTGCCAGTAGCGTTGAGTCACGTGAAGCTTTCTTT.

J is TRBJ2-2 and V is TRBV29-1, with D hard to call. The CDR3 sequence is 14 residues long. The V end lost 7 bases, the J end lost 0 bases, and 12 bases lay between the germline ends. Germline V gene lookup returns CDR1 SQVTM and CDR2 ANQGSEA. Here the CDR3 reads CSAPTSSNTGELFF. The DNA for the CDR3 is TGCAGCGCCCCGACAAGTTCGAACACCGGGGAGCTGTTTTTT.

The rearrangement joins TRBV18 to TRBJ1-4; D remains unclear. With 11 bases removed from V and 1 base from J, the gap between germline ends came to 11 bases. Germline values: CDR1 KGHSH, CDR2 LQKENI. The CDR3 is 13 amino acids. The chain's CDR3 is CAAQAGTNEKLFF. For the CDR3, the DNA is TGTGCCGCCCAAGCGGGAACTAATGAAAAACTGTTTTTT.

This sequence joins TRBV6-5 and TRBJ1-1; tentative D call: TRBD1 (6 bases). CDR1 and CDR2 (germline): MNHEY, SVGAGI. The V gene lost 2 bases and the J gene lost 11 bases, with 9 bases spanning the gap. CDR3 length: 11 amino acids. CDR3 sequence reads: CASSYHRDAFF. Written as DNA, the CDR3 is TGTGCCAGCAGTTACCACAGGGACGCTTTCTTT.

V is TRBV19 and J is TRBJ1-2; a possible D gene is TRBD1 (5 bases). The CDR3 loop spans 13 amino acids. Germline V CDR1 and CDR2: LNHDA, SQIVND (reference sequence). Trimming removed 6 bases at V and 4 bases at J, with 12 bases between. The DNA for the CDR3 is TGTGCCAGTAGCCAGACAGTGGTCTATGGCTACACCTTC. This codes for CASSQTVVYGYTF.

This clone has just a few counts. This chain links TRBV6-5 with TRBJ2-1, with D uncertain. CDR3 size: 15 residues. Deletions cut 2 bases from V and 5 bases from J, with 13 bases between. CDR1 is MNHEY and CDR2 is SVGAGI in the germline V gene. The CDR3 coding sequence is TGTGCCAGCAGTTACCCCGGTTCTCCTAACAATGAGCAGTTCTTC. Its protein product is CASSYPGSPNNEQFF.

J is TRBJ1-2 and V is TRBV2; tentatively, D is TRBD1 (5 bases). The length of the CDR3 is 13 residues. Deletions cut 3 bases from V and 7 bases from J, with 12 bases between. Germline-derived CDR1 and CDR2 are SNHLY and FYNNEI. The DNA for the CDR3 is TGTGCCAGCAGTGAGGGCCAGGGCCGTGGCTACACCTTC. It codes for CASSEGQGRGYTF.

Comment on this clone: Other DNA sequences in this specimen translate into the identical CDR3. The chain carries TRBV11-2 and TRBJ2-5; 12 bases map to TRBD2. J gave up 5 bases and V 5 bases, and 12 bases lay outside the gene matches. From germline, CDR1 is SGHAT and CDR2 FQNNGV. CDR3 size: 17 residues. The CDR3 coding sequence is TGTGCCAGCAGCGACGCGAGGTCTAGCGGGAGGGGGGAGACCCAGTACTTC. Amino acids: CASSDARSSGRGETQYF.

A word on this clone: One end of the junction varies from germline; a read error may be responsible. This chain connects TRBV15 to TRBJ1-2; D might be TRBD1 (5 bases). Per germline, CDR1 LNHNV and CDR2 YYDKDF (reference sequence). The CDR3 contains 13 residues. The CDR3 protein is CATSRARGYAYTF. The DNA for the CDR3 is TGTGCCACCAGCAGAGCTAGGGGATATGCCTACACCTTC.

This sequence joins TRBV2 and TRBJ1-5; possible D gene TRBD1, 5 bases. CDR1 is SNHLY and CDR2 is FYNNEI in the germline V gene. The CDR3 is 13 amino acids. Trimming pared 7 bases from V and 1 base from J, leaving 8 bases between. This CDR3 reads CASNGGSNQPQHF. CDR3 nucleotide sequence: TGTGCCAGCAACGGGGGGAGCAATCAGCCCCAGCATTTT.